Described below is a single TCR beta chain sequence and its context. The antigen is undetermined. The sample is drawn from a study of T cell responses to AZD1222 COVID-19 vaccine. Clones were sequenced by immunoSEQ multiplex PCR, and TCRdb holds only the in-frame ones, with some missing. In the table there are some 140,000 clones, 86% of which are singletons. General observations from the study: Reportedly, close to half of spike-specific TCRs are directed against unmutated variant regions.

V trimming: 10 bases; J trimming: 8 bases; junction bases outside the gene matches: 11. CDR3 length: 13 residues. Germline V lookup: CDR1 MNHEY, CDR2 SVGAGI. The receptor's source is an adult in good health. Specimen: peripheral blood, collected on day 0 of MenACWY control vaccination. V gene TRBV6-5 combines with J gene TRBJ2-5, with TRBD1 identical over 9 bases. CDR3 coding DNA: TGTGCCACCCGGGACAGGGCCTTGGGTACCCAGTACTTC. Its translation: CATRDRALGTQYF.